The sample holds many counts of the clone carrying this TCR beta chain. Its target is unknown. MiXCR, run by TCRdb on the multiplex PCR reads, gives a single entry per CDR3 protein. The sample has some 100,000 distinct CDR3 sequences, 21% seen once. Samples came from axillary lymph nodes draining the breast cancer. Germline CDR1 reads SGHDN; CDR2 reads FVKESK. There are 14 residues in the CDR3. Trimming pared 1 base from V and 4 bases from J, leaving 10 bases between. This sample is drawn from a study of breast tumors, draining lymph nodes, adjacent tissues. Study findings and constraints: Tumor repertoires ranked between lymph nodes and nontumor tissue in diversity, with V and J gene preferences.

This clonotype was obtained from a female donor with breast cancer. Some clones in this sample may be carry-over from other donors' samples. The source material was axillary lymph node tissue. The V call is TRBV14, the J call TRBJ1-2; tentative D call: TRBD1 (5 bases). Written as DNA, the CDR3 is TGTGCCAGCAGCCAAGGTCTCCAGGGCTATGGCTACACCTTC. This translates into CASSQGLQGYGYTF.